The source of this T cell receptor beta chain is a study of T cell repertoires in cytomegalovirus infection. Study overall: It can be stated that public TCR beta signatures indicated CMV infection as well as a matching HLA type.

The study's findings and limits: The ex vivo response was dominated by HLA-C-restricted CMV-specific TCR beta clonotypes.

CDR3 length: 11 residues. Germline CDR1 and CDR2: GTSNPN and SVGIG (reference sequence). Trimming removed 2 bases from V and 14 bases from J, with 15 bases in between. This clonotype has only a few counts. The antigen is not known. TCRdb fed the reads into MiXCR, producing one record per CDR3 protein. The table records under 200,000 distinct CDR3 sequences, 9.5% of them present only once. This receptor was taken from a human donor in good health (CMV status not recorded). Some clones in this sample may be carry-over from other donors' samples. J is TRBJ1-2 and V is TRBV30, with D uncertain. Sequencing used PBMCs. CDR3 in DNA: TGTGCCTGGAGTCCGAACGCGTGGAGGACCTTC. Protein sequence: CAWSPNAWRTF.